These 12 T cell receptor beta chains were sequenced from one sample in a study of early T cells in non-severe SARS-CoV-2 infection. In TCRdb, the 5' RACE reads were re-called with MiXCR into one record per CDR3 protein. In the table there are tens of thousands of distinct CDR3 sequences, about 12% of which are singletons. Sequenced material: whole blood. Receptor source: an adult who was a healthcare worker with PCR-confirmed SARS-CoV-2 infection or an uninfected control (not recorded which).

This clonotype was observed at least ten times. The chain joins TRBV5-5 to TRBJ2-1, with D maybe TRBD2 (5 bases). In germline, CDR1 is SGHKS, CDR2 YYEKEE (reference sequence). Trimming pared 6 bases from V and 0 bases from J, leaving 13 bases between. This CDR3 comprises 15 residues. The CDR3 bases are TGTGCCAGCATTCTAGCCGTAAGCTCCTACAATGAGCAGTTCTTC. Amino acids: CASILAVSSYNEQFF.

This clonotype appeared many times. The chain joins TRBV7-3 to TRBJ2-2, with TRBD2 matching over 7 bases. Germline V gives CDR1 SGHTA, CDR2 FQGTGA. V was pared by 0 bases and J by 7 bases, with 8 bases of the junction left unmatched. The CDR3 is 16 residues long. The DNA for the CDR3 is TGTGCCAGCAGCTTAACCGGAGGGAGGGATGGCGGGGAGCTGTTTTTT. Translated: CASSLTGGRDGGELFF.

The J gene is TRBJ1-1, the V gene TRBV6-1; maybe TRBD1 (5 bases). Germline CDR1 MNHNS, CDR2 SASEGT. Trimming took 6 bases from V and 1 from J, leaving 12 bases between them. The CDR3 extends over 14 amino acids. CDR3 DNA sequence: TGTGCCAGCAGGTCGTTCGGGGGGAACACTGAAGCTTTCTTT. This sequence encodes CASRSFGGNTEAFF.

This clonotype was detected a few times. CDR3 coding DNA: TGTGCCAGCAGTGCCTCCCTCGGGAACCAAGAGACCCAGTACTTC. Protein: CASSASLGNQETQYF. V is TRBV2 and J is TRBJ2-5, with TRBD2 as a possible D gene (5 bases). This CDR3 is built from 15 residues. Germline V gene data show CDR1 as SNHLY and CDR2 as FYNNEI. Trimming removed 4 bases at V and 0 bases at J, with 12 bases between. Full variable domain (outside the CDR3, taken from reference TRBV2 and TRBJ2-5): EPEVTQTPSHQVTQMGQEVILRCVPISNHLYFYWYRQILGQKVEFLVSFYNNEISEKSEIFDDQFSVERPDGSNFTLKIRSTKLEDSAMYFCASSASLGNQETQYFGPGTRLLVL.

This clonotype was counted many times. The chain employs TRBV10-2 and TRBJ2-1, with D unclear. The CDR3 is made up of 12 amino acids. Trimming cost V 6 bases and J 8 bases, with 11 bases left between them. Germline V gives CDR1 WSHSY, CDR2 SAAADI. The CDR3 here is CASRGLTDEQFF. Here the CDR3 DNA reads TGCGCCAGCAGGGGTTTGACGGATGAGCAGTTCTTC.

In this sample, this clonotype turned up many times. The chain is built from TRBV20-1 and TRBJ2-7; TRBD2 matches at 7 bases. Germline V gene lookup returns CDR1 DFQATT and CDR2 SNEGSKA (reference sequence). The CDR3 spans 14 residues. J was trimmed by 3 bases and V by 0 bases; bases with no gene match: 5. CDR3 sequence (DNA): TGCAGTGCTAGAGATCAGCGGGGTTTCTACGAGCAGTACTTC. Residues: CSARDQRGFYEQYF.

In this sample, this clonotype turned up a few times. The V gene is TRBV6-6, the J gene TRBJ1-2; 10 nucleotides agree with TRBD1. Germline V gene data show CDR1 as MNHNY and CDR2 as SVGAGI (reference sequence). V shed 4 bases and J 2 bases; nucleotides not matched to a gene: 13. The CDR3 runs to 18 residues. The CDR3 DNA follows: TGTGCCAGCAGTTCTACCTGGGACAGGGGCATGGGAAACTATGGCTACACCTTC. Protein sequence: CASSSTWDRGMGNYGYTF.

This clonotype was detected ten times or more. The rearrangement links TRBV29-1 to TRBJ1-6; 10 positions match TRBD1. The CDR3 is made up of 13 amino acids. The junction had 2 bases not matched to a gene; V was cut back by 5 bases and J by 7 bases. In germline, CDR1 is SQVTM, CDR2 ANQGSEA. Here the CDR3 reads CSVTTGGNSPLHF. The CDR3 nucleotides read TGCAGCGTTACGACAGGGGGCAATTCACCCCTCCACTTT.

The V gene is TRBV20-1, the J gene TRBJ2-3, with D perhaps being TRBD1 or TRBD2 (5 bases each). The CDR3 covers 13 residues. The V gene lost 7 bases and the J gene lost 5 bases, with 16 bases spanning the gap. CDR1 is DFQATT, CDR2 SNEGSKA, per germline (reference sequence). The DNA of the CDR3 is TGCAGTGTTTCGGGTCGGGGCGGAGATACGCAGTATTTT. Amino acid sequence: CSVSGRGGDTQYF.

Turning to this clonotype: This could be a read error, since a much larger clone is one nucleotide away. This chain joins TRBV2 and TRBJ2-1; possibly TRBD1 or TRBD2 for D (5 bases each). CDR3 length equals 14 residues. Germline V gene lookup returns CDR1 SNHLY and CDR2 FYNNEI. The CDR3 is CACSRSGAYNEQFF. CDR3 coding DNA: TGTGCCTGCAGTCGGTCCGGGGCGTACAATGAGCAGTTCTTC.

V usage is TRBV4-1 and J usage is TRBJ2-1; perhaps TRBD2 as D (6 bases). V shed 0 bases and J shed 0 bases, with 6 bases lying between them. The CDR3 loop spans 15 amino acids. Germline CDR1 and CDR2: MGHRA and YSYEKL. The CDR3 loop reads CASSQEEGSYNEQFF. The CDR3 DNA sequence: TGCGCCAGCAGCCAAGAGGAGGGCTCCTACAATGAGCAGTTCTTC.

This clonotype was observed at least ten times. V usage is TRBV19 and J usage is TRBJ1-5; no definite D call. Trimming left V 6 bases short and J 0 bases short, with 6 bases between. CDR3 size: 13 residues. CDR1 and CDR2 (germline): LNHDA, SQIVND (reference sequence). CDR3 DNA sequence: TGTGCCAGTAGCACAAATAGCAATCAGCCCCAGCATTTT. Translating it yields CASSTNSNQPQHF.